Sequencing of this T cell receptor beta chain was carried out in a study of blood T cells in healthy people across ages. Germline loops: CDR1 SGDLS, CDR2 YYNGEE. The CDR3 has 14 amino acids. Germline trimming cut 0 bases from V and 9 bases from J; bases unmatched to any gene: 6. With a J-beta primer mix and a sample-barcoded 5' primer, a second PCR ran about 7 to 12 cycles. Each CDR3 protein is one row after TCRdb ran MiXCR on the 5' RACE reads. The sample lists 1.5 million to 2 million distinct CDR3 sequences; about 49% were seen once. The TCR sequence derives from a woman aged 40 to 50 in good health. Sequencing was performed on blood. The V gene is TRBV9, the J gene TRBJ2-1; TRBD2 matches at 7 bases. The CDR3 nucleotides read TGTGCCAGCAGCGTAGGGAGCCGGGAGGCTGAGCAGTTCTTC. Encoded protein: CASSVGSREAEQFF.